This T cell receptor beta chain was found in a study of precursors of human CD4 cytotoxic T cells (dated by TCRdb to 2016 to 2018). About the full investigation: The bulk TCR-seq analysis covered CD4+ memory subsets from some 15 donors in total. Sequences for both the TCRalpha and TCRbeta chains came out of the TCR-seq analysis of 14 donors (table S7).

This clonotype has only a few counts. The specificity of this receptor is unknown. There are no base qualities to consult, and no much larger clone falls within one base. To test a precursor-effector relationship among CD4 cytotoxic T cells, bulk UMI-based TCR sequencing was performed on four sorted CD4+ memory subsets (TCM, TEM, IL-7Rhigh TEMRA, IL-7R- TEMRA). Cells were obtained from peripheral blood mononuclear cells isolated from human blood. Here is what the overall study found, with its caveats: Compared with TCM and TEM subsets, the IL-7Rhigh and IL-7R- TEMRA subsets had more restricted TCR repertoires, with lower diversity and more expanded clonotypes. According to the authors, an observational design in humans cannot definitively determine the direction of differentiation between precursor and effector cells. Some bulk TCR-seq comparisons included only 13 of the 14 donors, suggesting not every subset was available for every donor. Expanded effector clonotypes made up a larger fraction of IL-7Rhigh TEMRA clonotypes than of TEM or TCM clonotypes.

The CDR3, from cysteine to phenylalanine, totals 19 residues. The CDR3 DNA has 57 bases and is translated from base 1. The germline V gene (reference sequence) provides CDR1 SGHAT and CDR2 FQDESV. From V the trimming removes 0 bases and from J it removes 2 bases, while the gene matches leave 11 bases of the junction unaccounted for. Sequencing instrument: Illumina MiSeq. The paper's data handling went like this. The Shannon-Wiener index, calculated in VDJtools, was used to measure repertoire diversity. A TCRbeta clonotype was considered expanded if its clonotype frequency was 3 or more. TCRdb itself trimmed the public reads at Q25 with fastp, ran MiXCR and retained productive beta chains. Rows matching on CDR3 protein sequence are summarized as one entry with the most common DNA and genes. The V and J calls shown here were made by TCRdb, not taken from the authors' results. In all, the sample holds 750 to 850 distinct CDR3 sequences, and approximately 20% of those were seen once. The ten most abundant clones make up around 9.3% of the sample.

This clonotype originated in a human donor in good health. Sequencing was done on a sample of memory CD4+ T cells from blood (PBMCs). The chain uses TRBV11-1 and TRBJ2-5; the central 11 bases match TRBD2. CDR3 loop: CASSLAPGTSGGGQETQYF. The DNA is as follows: TGTGCCAGCAGCTTAGCTCCCGGGACTAGCGGTGGTGGGCAAGAGACCCAGTACTTC. This CDR3, with the reference TRBV11-1 and TRBJ2-5 proteins standing in past its ends, gives the full variable domain EAEVAQSPRYKITEKSQAVAFWCDPISGHATLYWYRQILGQGPELLVQFQDESVVDDSQLPKDRFSAERLKGVDSTLKIQPAELGDSAMYLCASSLAPGTSGGGQETQYFGPGTRLLVL.